Listed below are T cell receptor beta chains from one sample, sequenced in a study of blood T cell repertoires in COVID-19. Clones were read by immunoSEQ multiplex PCR, and TCRdb kept only the in-frame ones, dropping some. The data show about 210,000 clones, with about four fifths seen just once and 2% to 3% held by the top ten. Sequencing was performed on peripheral blood. These receptors came from a woman in her 40s with active or convalescent COVID-19. Each CDR3 is given with its conserved first and last residue. A D gene is named only where the DNA matches it firmly. Clone size is stated in some rows and not others, as once, few, many or a class when expanded.

V gene	J gene	D gene	clone size	CDR3 DNA	CDR3 protein
TRBV4-1	TRBJ2-1	.	few	TGCGCCAGCAGCCAAGAGGCGTGGGAGCCCGAGCAGTTCTTC	CASSQEAWEPEQFF
TRBV30	TRBJ1-5	TRBD1	.	TGTGCCTGGAGTCGGGACAGTGGCCAGCCCCAGCATTTT	CAWSRDSGQPQHF
TRBV6-5	TRBJ1-5	.	.	TGTGCCAGCAGCCCCTCCACAGGGAGCAATCAGCCCCAGCATTTT	CASSPSTGSNQPQHF
TRBV28	TRBJ1-2	.	once	TGTGCCAGCAGTTTCTCGACATATCGAGGCTACACCTTC	CASSFSTYRGYTF
TRBV9	TRBJ2-1	TRBD2	.	TGTGCCAGCAGCGCGGGGACTAGCGTGTCCAATGAGCAGTTCTTC	CASSAGTSVSNEQFF
TRBV11-3	TRBJ2-7	TRBD2	.	TGTGCCAGCAGCTCCCTAGCGGGCGTATCCTACGAGCAGTACTTC	CASSSLAGVSYEQYF
TRBV18	TRBJ1-1	.	.	TGTGCCAGCTCCGCGACAGGTGAACCTTACGCTTTCTTT	CASSATGEPYAFF
TRBV30	TRBJ1-4	TRBD1	many	TGTGCCTTCATCCGACAGGGGTCGGAAAAACTGTTTTTT	CAFIRQGSEKLFF
TRBV7-9	TRBJ2-7	TRBD2	.	TGTGCCAGCAGCTTGGGGTGGAAGCGGGGGGTCAGCTCCTACGAGCAGTACTTC	CASSLGWKRGVSSYEQYF
TRBV27	TRBJ2-2	.	.	TGTGCCAGCAGTACACGGGACGGGGGATCTGGGGAGCTGTTTTTT	CASSTRDGGSGELFF
TRBV6-6	TRBJ2-7	TRBD1	.	TGTGCCAGCACCAGAGGGGACAGGGTCTACGAGCAGTACTTC	CASTRGDRVYEQYF
TRBV7-3	TRBJ2-1	.	.	TGTGCCAGCAGCCCGAACGGGTATGAGCAGTTCTTC	CASSPNGYEQFF
TRBV24-1	TRBJ2-1	.	.	TGTGCCACCAGTGATTATAACAATGAGCAGTTCTTC	CATSDYNNEQFF
TRBV7-4	TRBJ1-4	.	.	TGTGCCAGCAGCTTACTTATGTGCACTGGGGGGACTAATGAAAAACTGTTTTTT	CASSLLMCTGGTNEKLFF
TRBV7-2	TRBJ1-1	TRBD1	.	TGTGCCAGCAGCGACAGGGGGGGGATTGAAGCTTTCTTT	CASSDRGGIEAFF
TRBV28	TRBJ1-5	.	.	TGTGCCAGCAACAGGCTTAATCAGCCCCAGCATTTT	CASNRLNQPQHF
TRBV7-3	TRBJ2-1	TRBD1	.	TGTGCCAGCAGCATCGACAGGGCGTCCTACAATGAGCAGTTCTTC	CASSIDRASYNEQFF
TRBV19	TRBJ2-5	TRBD2	.	TGTGCCAGTAGTAGCTTTAGCGGGAGAGGACAAGAGACCCAGTACTTC	CASSSFSGRGQETQYF
TRBV7-3	TRBJ1-1	TRBD1	.	TGTGCCAGCAGCTTGATACAGGGGGGTGAAGCTTTCTTT	CASSLIQGGEAFF
TRBV2	TRBJ2-3	TRBD2	.	TGTGCCAGCAAACAGACTAGCGGGGGGGCCATGGATACGCAGTATTTT	CASKQTSGGAMDTQYF
TRBV5-1	TRBJ1-2	.	few	TGCGCCAGCAGCTTGGCTGACAGTGGGTATGGCTACACCTTC	CASSLADSGYGYTF
TRBV6-4	TRBJ1-3	.	.	TGTGCCAGCAGAGCGCCCAGACAGAGCCCAGGAAACACCATATATTTT	CASRAPRQSPGNTIYF
TRBV3-1/TRBV3-2	TRBJ1-1	.	.	TGTGCCAGCAGCCAAGACGGAGACACTGAAGCTTTCTTT	CASSQDGDTEAFF
TRBV9	TRBJ1-5	TRBD1	once	TGTGCCAGCAGCGTAGAGCTCGTCCGGACAGGGGTTAGCAATCAGCCCCAGCATTTT	CASSVELVRTGVSNQPQHF
TRBV7-2	TRBJ2-1	TRBD2	.	TGTGCCAGCAGCTTGTTAGCGGGGACCCTTTACAATGAGCAGTTCTTC	CASSLLAGTLYNEQFF
TRBV11-2	TRBJ2-7	.	.	TGTGCCAGCAGCTTAGGGGCCAATGAGCAGTACTTC	CASSLGANEQYF
TRBV27	TRBJ1-2	.	.	TGTGCCAGCAAGGACCCAGGAGCGGATGGCTACACCTTC	CASKDPGADGYTF
TRBV3-1/TRBV3-2	TRBJ1-2	TRBD1	.	TGTGCCAGCAGCCAAGGGACAGGGCGGGGCGGCTACACCTTC	CASSQGTGRGGYTF
TRBV19	TRBJ1-1	TRBD1	few	TGTGCCAGTAGTATAAGACGGGCAGGGGGCGCCGGTACTGAAGCTTTCTTT	CASSIRRAGGAGTEAFF
TRBV4-1	TRBJ2-3	.	.	TGCGCCAGCAGCCGCAAGATTGTTCCGAGAGTCGGTGATACGCAGTATTTT	CASSRKIVPRVGDTQYF
TRBV6-5	TRBJ1-1	.	.	TGTGCCAGCAGTTTGGACACCTTGAACACTGAAGCTTTCTTT	CASSLDTLNTEAFF
TRBV5-4	TRBJ2-7	TRBD2	.	TGTGCCAGCAGCTTGGGACTAGCGGGAGGGTCCTACGAGCAGTACTTC	CASSLGLAGGSYEQYF
TRBV7-9	TRBJ1-2	.	few	TGTGCCAGCAGCCCGAGACAGACCTATGGCTACACCTTC	CASSPRQTYGYTF
TRBV30	TRBJ1-2	TRBD1	.	TGTGCCTGGAGTCGACAGGGGAGGCATGGCTACACCTTC	CAWSRQGRHGYTF
TRBV7-3	TRBJ2-1	.	.	TGTGCCAGCAGCATACAGGGTTCTGAGCAGTTCTTC	CASSIQGSEQFF
TRBV5-4	TRBJ1-2	TRBD1	.	TGTGCCAGCAGCCTGCAGCTGCCGGGACAGGGACCTGGCTACACCTTC	CASSLQLPGQGPGYTF
TRBV5-1	TRBJ1-2	.	.	TGCGCCAGCAGCTTGGACAGTTCGAACTATGGCTACACCTTC	CASSLDSSNYGYTF
TRBV11-3	TRBJ2-3	TRBD2	.	TGTGCCAGCAGCTTAGGGCTAGCGGGAGTGACAGATACGCAGTATTTT	CASSLGLAGVTDTQYF
TRBV7-2	TRBJ2-3	.	.	TGTGCCAGCAGCTTAGCCCTCAGCACAGATACGCAGTATTTT	CASSLALSTDTQYF
TRBV19	TRBJ1-5	.	few	TGTGCCAGTAGTCAAAATAAACGGGGAGGGGTTAGCAATCAGCCCCAGCATTTT	CASSQNKRGGVSNQPQHF
TRBV28	TRBJ2-7	TRBD2	.	TGTGCCAGCAGCCGATACGGGACTAGCGGGGAGGAGCAGTACTTC	CASSRYGTSGEEQYF
TRBV27	TRBJ1-2	.	.	TGTGCCAGCAGTTTATCGAAGGGTGGGAGGGGCCATGTCTATGGCTACACCTTC	CASSLSKGGRGHVYGYTF
TRBV29-1	TRBJ2-6	TRBD1	.	TGCAGCGTTGAAGGTTTAACAGGGGGCAACTCTGGGGCCAACGTCCTGACTTTC	CSVEGLTGGNSGANVLTF
TRBV19	TRBJ2-4	TRBD2	.	TGTGCCAGTAAAAAGCGGGAGGACATAGCCAAAAACATTCAGTACTTC	CASKKREDIAKNIQYF
TRBV28	TRBJ2-7	TRBD2	once	TGTGCCAGCAGGGGGAGGGGTGTTTACGAGCAGTACTTC	CASRGRGVYEQYF
TRBV9	TRBJ2-2	.	.	TGTGCCAGCAGCGTAGCAGGACAATTTAACACCGGGGAGCTGTTTTTT	CASSVAGQFNTGELFF
TRBV27	TRBJ2-7	.	.	TGTGCCAGCAGTTTAGCAGGGCCCGCCGAGCAGTACTTC	CASSLAGPAEQYF
TRBV4-1	TRBJ2-5	TRBD1	.	TGCGCCAGCAGCCCATCGACGGGGCAGGGGGCGAAAGAGACCCAGTACTTC	CASSPSTGQGAKETQYF